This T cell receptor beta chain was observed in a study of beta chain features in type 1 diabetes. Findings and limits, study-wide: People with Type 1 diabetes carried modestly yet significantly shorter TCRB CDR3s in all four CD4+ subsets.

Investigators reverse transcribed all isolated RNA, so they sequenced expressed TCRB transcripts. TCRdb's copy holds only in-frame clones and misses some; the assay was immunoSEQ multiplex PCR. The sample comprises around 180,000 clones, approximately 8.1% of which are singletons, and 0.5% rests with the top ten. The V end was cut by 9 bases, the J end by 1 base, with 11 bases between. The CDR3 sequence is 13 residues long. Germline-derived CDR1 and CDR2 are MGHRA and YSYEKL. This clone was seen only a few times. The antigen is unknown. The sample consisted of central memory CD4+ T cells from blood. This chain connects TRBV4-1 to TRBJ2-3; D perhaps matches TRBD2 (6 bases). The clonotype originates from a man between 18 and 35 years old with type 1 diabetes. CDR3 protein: CASGAGRTDTQYF. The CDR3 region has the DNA TGCGCCAGTGGGGCGGGACGCACAGATACGCAGTATTTT.